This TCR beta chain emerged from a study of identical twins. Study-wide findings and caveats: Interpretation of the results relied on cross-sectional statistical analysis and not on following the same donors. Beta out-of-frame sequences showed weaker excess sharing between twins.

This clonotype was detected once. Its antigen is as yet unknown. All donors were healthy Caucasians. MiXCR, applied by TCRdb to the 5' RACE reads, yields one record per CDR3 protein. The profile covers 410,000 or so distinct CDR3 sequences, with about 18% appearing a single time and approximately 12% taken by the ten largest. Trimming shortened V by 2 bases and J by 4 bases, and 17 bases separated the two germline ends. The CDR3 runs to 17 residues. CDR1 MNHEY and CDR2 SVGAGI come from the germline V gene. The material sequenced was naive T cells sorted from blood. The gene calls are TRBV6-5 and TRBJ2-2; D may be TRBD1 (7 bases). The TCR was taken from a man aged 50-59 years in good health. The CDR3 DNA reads TGTGCCAGCAGTTACGACCTCAGGGGGGTTCGCACCGGGGAGCTGTTTTTT. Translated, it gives CASSYDLRGVRTGELFF.